This paragraph covers one T cell receptor (beta chain) sequence. The data stem from a study of PD-L1 blockade in urothelial cancer. Study-wide background: Once treatment had started, blood was analyzed at 3 weeks (second dose) and again at 6 weeks.

Clones were sequenced by immunoSEQ multiplex PCR, and TCRdb holds only the in-frame ones, with some missing. Of roughly 56,000 clones listed, roughly 87% are singletons. CDR1 LNHDA and CDR2 SQIVND come from the germline V gene (reference sequence). Trimming took 4 bases from V and 4 from J; bases not matched to a gene: 9. The CDR3 is 17 residues long. This clonotype was sampled from a man aged 70 or older with urothelial cancer. The specimen comprised PBMCs, sampled around atezolizumab (anti-PD-L1) treatment. The rearrangement uses TRBV19 and TRBJ2-4; 11 bases are a match to TRBD1. CDR3: CASSNRGTGGTKNIQYF. CDR3 sequence (DNA): TGTGCCAGTAGTAACCGGGGGACAGGGGGAACTAAAAACATTCAGTACTTC.